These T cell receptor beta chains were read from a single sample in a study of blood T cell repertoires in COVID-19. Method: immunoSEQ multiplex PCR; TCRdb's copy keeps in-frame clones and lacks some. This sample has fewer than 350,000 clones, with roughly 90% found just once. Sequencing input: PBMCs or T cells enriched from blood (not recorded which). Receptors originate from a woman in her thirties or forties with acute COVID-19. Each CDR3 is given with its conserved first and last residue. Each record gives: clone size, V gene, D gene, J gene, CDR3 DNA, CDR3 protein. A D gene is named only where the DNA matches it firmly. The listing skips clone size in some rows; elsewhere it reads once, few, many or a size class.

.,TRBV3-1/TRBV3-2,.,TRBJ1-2,TGTGCCAGCAGCCAAGACGGCCAGGGTAAACCCGGAGGCTACACCTTC,CASSQDGQGKPGGYTF
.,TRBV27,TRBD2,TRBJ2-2,TGTGCCAGCAGTTTGCGGGGGGCCCCCGGGGAGCTGTTTTTT,CASSLRGAPGELFF
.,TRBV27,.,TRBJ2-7,TGTGCCAGCAGTTTAAAGCGGTTGACAGGTTTCTACGAGCAGTACTTC,CASSLKRLTGFYEQYF
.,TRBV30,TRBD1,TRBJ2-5,TGTGCCTGGAGTGAGGGACAGTTACAGACCCAGTACTTC,CAWSEGQLQTQYF
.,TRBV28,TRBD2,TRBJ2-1,TGTGCCAGCAGTGGTAGCGGGGCGGTGGGTGAGCAGTTCTTC,CASSGSGAVGEQFF
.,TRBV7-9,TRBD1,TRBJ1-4,TGTGCCAGCAGCGGGCGGGACAGGGGTCAAGCTAATGAAAAACTGTTTTTT,CASSGRDRGQANEKLFF
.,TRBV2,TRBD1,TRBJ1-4,TGTGCCAGCAGTCCCAGGGGGCGGAACGAAAAACTGTTTTTT,CASSPRGRNEKLFF
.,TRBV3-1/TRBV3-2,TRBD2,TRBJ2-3,TGTGCCAGCAGCCAGGGGATTGGACTAGCGGGAGGACCAGATACGCAGTATTTT,CASSQGIGLAGGPDTQYF
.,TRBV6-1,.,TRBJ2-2,TGTGCCAGCAGTGAGGGGGACACGGTGGCCGGGGAGCTGTTTTTT,CASSEGDTVAGELFF
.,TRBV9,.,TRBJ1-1,TGTGCCAGCAGCGTAGTTCGCCTACCGAACACTGAAGCTTTCTTT,CASSVVRLPNTEAFF
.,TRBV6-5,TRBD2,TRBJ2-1,TGTGCCAGCAGTTACGGGTTAGCGGGGGGGAATGAGCAGTTCTTC,CASSYGLAGGNEQFF
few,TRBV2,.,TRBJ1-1,TGTGCCAGCAGTGCTGGGTACGAGGACACTGAAGCTTTCTTT,CASSAGYEDTEAFF
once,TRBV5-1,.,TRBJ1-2,TGCGCCAGCAGCCCTGATCCGGGTGGCTATGGCTACACCTTC,CASSPDPGGYGYTF
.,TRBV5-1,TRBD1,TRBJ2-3,TGCGCCAGCAGCCCGGACAGGGTGGCAGATACGCAGTATTTT,CASSPDRVADTQYF
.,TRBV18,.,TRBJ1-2,TGTGCCAGCTCACCACAGACAGACTATGGCTACACCTTC,CASSPQTDYGYTF
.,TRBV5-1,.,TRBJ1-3,TGCGCCAGCAGCTCGGGGGGAACTGGAAACACCATATATTTT,CASSSGGTGNTIYF
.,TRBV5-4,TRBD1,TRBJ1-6,TGTGCCAGCAGCCCCCTGGGACAGATAAATTCACCCCTCCACTTT,CASSPLGQINSPLHF
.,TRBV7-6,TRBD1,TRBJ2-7,TGTGCCAGCAGCTTAGGACAGGGGGCCTACGAGCAGTACTTC,CASSLGQGAYEQYF
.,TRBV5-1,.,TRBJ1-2,TGCGCCAGCAGCTTGGCGGGGAACTATGGCTACACCTTC,CASSLAGNYGYTF
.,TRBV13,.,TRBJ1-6,TGTGCCAGCAGCTTAGGCCGGGGTAAAGATAATTCACCCCTCCACTTT,CASSLGRGKDNSPLHF
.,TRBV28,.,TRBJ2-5,TGTGCCAGCAGGTGGGCAGGGGCTAACCAAGAGACCCAGTACTTC,CASRWAGANQETQYF
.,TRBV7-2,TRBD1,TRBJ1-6,TGTGCCAGCAGCCCCAGGGGGATAGGGTCACCCCTCCACTTT,CASSPRGIGSPLHF
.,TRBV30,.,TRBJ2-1,TGTGCCTGGAGTATCGGGATCTACAATGAGCAGTTCTTC,CAWSIGIYNEQFF
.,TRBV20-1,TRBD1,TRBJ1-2,TGCAGTGCTAGTATACAGGGGGCTAACTATGGCTACACCTTC,CSASIQGANYGYTF
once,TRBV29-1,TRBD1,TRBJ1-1,TGCAGCGCCCTCCACAGGGGTGGCAACACTGAAGCTTTCTTT,CSALHRGGNTEAFF
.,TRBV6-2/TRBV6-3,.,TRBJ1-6,TGTGCCAGCAGTTTCCGGGGTGGTTCACCCCTCCACTTT,CASSFRGGSPLHF
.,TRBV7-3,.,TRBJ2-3,TGTGCCAGCAGGGCACAGGGGACTAGCACAGATACGCAGTATTTT,CASRAQGTSTDTQYF
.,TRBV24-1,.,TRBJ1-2,TGTGCCACCAGTGGATACCTTGGAGAAGAAGGCTACACCTTC,CATSGYLGEEGYTF
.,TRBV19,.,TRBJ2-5,TGTGCCAGTAGTATAGGACAGCTAGGGGAGACCCAGTACTTC,CASSIGQLGETQYF
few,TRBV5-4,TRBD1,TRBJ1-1,TGTGCCAGCAGTCGAGGACAGGGGTTGAACACTGAAGCTTTCTTT,CASSRGQGLNTEAFF
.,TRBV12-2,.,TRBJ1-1,TGTGCAAGTCGCTTAGAACCGGGTTTGGTACGTAGGACTGAAGCTTTCTTT,CASRLEPGLVRRTEAFF